Described below is a single TCR beta chain sequence and its context. This sample also contains other DNA sequences that code for the same CDR3. The data were taken from a study of T cell responses to AZD1222 COVID-19 vaccine. CDR1 and CDR2 (germline): SGHRS, YFSETQ. The V end lost 2 bases, the J end lost 3 bases, and 9 bases lay between the germline ends. The CDR3 runs to 14 residues. Method: immunoSEQ multiplex PCR; TCRdb's copy keeps in-frame clones and lacks some. The data hold over 100,000 clones, with about nine tenths observed a single time. This material consisted of peripheral blood, taken on day 0 of AZD1222 vaccination. The V gene is TRBV5-1, the J gene TRBJ1-5; D is perhaps TRBD1 (5 bases). The clonotype was recovered from an adult in good health. The CDR3 DNA follows: TGCGCCAGCAGCTTTGAAGGGGCCAATCAGCCCCAGCATTTT. Its protein is CASSFEGANQPQHF.